What follows are 25 T cell receptor beta chains derived from one specimen sequenced in a study of lymphopenia after photon versus proton radiotherapy. Profiling relied on immunoSEQ multiplex PCR, and the TCRdb table lists in-frame clones only, not all of them. The sample contains over 30,000 clones, 84% of which appear only once. The sequencing here drew on peripheral blood, taken from a patient treated with proton-based radiotherapy. Receptors originate from a woman in her 70s with pancreatic cancer.

The V gene is TRBV6-6, the J gene TRBJ2-7; 11 bases agree with TRBD1. The junction had 4 bases not matched to a gene; V was cut back by 2 bases and J by 7 bases. Per germline, CDR1 MNHNY and CDR2 SVGAGI (reference sequence). The CDR3 sequence is 14 residues long. CDR3 DNA: TGTGCCAGCAGTTACCATGGGACAGGGGGGGAGCAGTACTTC. Protein product: CASSYHGTGGEQYF.

About this clone: At one end the junction does not follow the germline gene, possibly because of a read error. The chain is built from TRBV20-1 and TRBJ2-3, with 9 bases fitting TRBD2. The length of the CDR3 is 11 residues. Germline values: CDR1 DFQATT, CDR2 SNEGSKA (reference sequence). CDR3 sequence reads: CSTSGTDTQYF. In nucleotides, the CDR3 is TGCAGTACTAGCGGGACAGATACGCAGTATTTT.

The J gene is TRBJ2-7, the V gene TRBV19, with D maybe TRBD1 (7 bases). This CDR3 spans 15 amino acids. Germline V gene lookup returns CDR1 LNHDA and CDR2 SQIVND (reference sequence). The ends were cut back, 4 bases at V and 2 bases at J, with 15 bases in the middle. The CDR3 nucleotides are TGTGCCAGTAGTACCTACAGGGGAGGCCCCTACGAGCAGTACTTC. Its translation: CASSTYRGGPYEQYF.

The rearrangement joins TRBV7-2 to TRBJ2-5; TRBD2 agrees at 13 bases. There are 17 residues in the CDR3. Germline CDR1 is SGHTA and CDR2 is FQGNSA. With V trimmed by 8 bases and J by 4 bases, 13 bases remained unmatched. The DNA of the CDR3 is TGTGCCAGCTTTCGAACGGCCGGACTAGCGGGAGCAGAGACCCAGTACTTC. It is translated as CASFRTAGLAGAETQYF.

CDR3 DNA sequence: TGTGCCAGCAGCCAATCCGGCAACTCTGGAAACACCATATATTTT. This codes for CASSQSGNSGNTIYF. The V gene is TRBV6-1, the J gene TRBJ1-3; D is unclear. The CDR3 spans 15 residues. Trimming took 6 bases from V and 0 from J, leaving 12 bases between them. Germline values: CDR1 MNHNS, CDR2 SASEGT.

The CDR3 protein is CASSLLYKETQYF. CDR3 DNA: TGCGCCAGCAGCTTGTTGTACAAGGAGACCCAGTACTTC. This chain connects TRBV5-1 to TRBJ2-5; D gene ambiguous. V was clipped by 1 base and J by 5 bases, with 9 bases between them. The CDR3 totals 13 residues. Germline V gene data show CDR1 as SGHRS and CDR2 as YFSETQ.

V is TRBV11-2 and J is TRBJ2-5, with D hard to call. The CDR3 covers 11 residues. The germline CDR1 and CDR2 sequences are SGHAT and FQNNGV. The V end was cut by 5 bases, the J end by 4 bases, with 5 bases between. The CDR3 nucleotides read TGTGCCAGCAGCCGATCAGAGACCCAGTACTTC. Translating gives CASSRSETQYF.

The rearrangement links TRBV19 to TRBJ2-7; D ambiguous. Germline-derived CDR1 and CDR2 are LNHDA and SQIVND (reference sequence). The V and J ends lost 0 bases and 0 bases respectively, with 6 bases between them. The CDR3 is 14 amino acids. The CDR3 DNA reads as TGTGCCAGTAGTATAGAGGCAGCCTCCTACGAGCAGTACTTC. It codes for CASSIEAASYEQYF. Filled out from reference TRBV19 and TRBJ2-7, the complete variable domain reads DGGITQSPKYLFRKEGQNVTLSCEQNLNHDAMYWYRQDPGQGLRLIYYSQIVNDFQKGDIAEGYSVSREKKESFPLTVTSAQKNPTAFYLCASSIEAASYEQYFGPGTRLTVT.

On this clone: This CDR3 fails to terminate in the conserved phenylalanine or tryptophan, so it likely reflects a read error. V usage is TRBV7-2 and J usage is TRBJ2-2; tentative D call: TRBD2 (5 bases). The V end lost 6 bases, the J end lost 1 base, and 12 bases lay between the germline ends. Per germline, CDR1 SGHTA and CDR2 FQGNSA. This CDR3 is built from 15 residues. CDR3 sequence (DNA): TGTGCCAGCAGTGACCGAGGACTGAACACCGGGGAGCTGTTTCTT. It codes for CASSDRGLNTGELFL.

This rearrangement joins TRBV19 to TRBJ1-3; D is undetermined. V was pared by 7 bases and J by 0 bases, with 10 bases between. The CDR3 is made up of 14 amino acids. Germline V lookup: CDR1 LNHDA, CDR2 SQIVND (reference sequence). The DNA of the CDR3 is TGTGCCAGTAACCCCGGCTACTCTGGAAACACCATATATTTT. Its protein product is CASNPGYSGNTIYF.

The chain joins TRBV30 to TRBJ2-7; D is unresolved. The V gene's germline CDR1 is GTSNPN and CDR2 SVGIG (reference sequence). V dropped 7 bases and J dropped 0 bases, with 7 bases sitting between them. The CDR3 loop spans 11 amino acids. The CDR3 region has the DNA TGTGCCTTGGGTGACTCCTACGAGCAGTACTTC. Translation gives CALGDSYEQYF.

This chain connects TRBV18 to TRBJ1-1; no reliable D call. The CDR3 is 12 residues long. V dropped 1 base and J dropped 1 base, with 1 base sitting between them. Germline CDR1 KGHSH, CDR2 LQKENI. DNA of the CDR3: TGTGCCAGCTCACCACAGAACACTGAAGCTTTCTTT. Its translation is CASSPQNTEAFF.

The V and J genes are TRBV2 and TRBJ2-1; 12 nucleotides match TRBD2. The CDR3 has 15 amino acids. With 4 bases clipped from V and 10 bases from J, the junction kept 8 bases outside the gene matches. Germline CDR1 reads SNHLY; CDR2 reads FYNNEI. The CDR3 region is CASSGPLAGGEEQFF. The CDR3 region has the DNA TGTGCCAGCAGTGGCCCGCTAGCGGGAGGGGAGGAGCAGTTCTTC.

The chain has TRBV25-1 and TRBJ2-7, with D perhaps TRBD1 (6 bases). The CDR3 consists of 16 residues. Germline CDR1 is MGHDK and CDR2 is SYGVNS. The V end lost 4 bases, the J end lost 2 bases, and 18 bases lay between the germline ends. CDR3 loop: CASSALGHPRPYEQYF. The CDR3 nucleotides are TGTGCCAGCAGTGCCCTGGGACATCCACGCCCCTACGAGCAGTACTTC.

In DNA, the CDR3 is TGTGCCAGCAGCTCCGTTACTTCTGATACGCAGTATTTT. Its translation is CASSSVTSDTQYF. The rearrangement links TRBV11-3 to TRBJ2-3; D remains unclear. The CDR3 extends over 13 amino acids. The germline gives CDR1 SGHNT, CDR2 YENEEA. Trimming left V 4 bases short and J 6 bases short, with 11 bases between.

V usage is TRBV9 and J usage is TRBJ2-7; 7 nucleotides line up with TRBD1. The CDR3 runs 15 residues. In germline, CDR1 is SGDLS, CDR2 YYNGEE. Trimming cost V 3 bases and J 3 bases; bases outside gene matches: 9. CDR3 DNA sequence: TGTGCCAGCAGCGCCGACGGGACAGCCAACTACGAGCAGTACTTC. It specifies CASSADGTANYEQYF.

This rearrangement joins TRBV10-3 to TRBJ2-7; possible D gene TRBD2, 6 bases. Germline CDR1 reads ENHRY; CDR2 reads SYGVKD. The CDR3 extends over 13 amino acids. V gave up 3 bases and J gave up 2 bases, with 8 bases separating them. The chain's CDR3 is CAISEVAAYEQYF. DNA of the CDR3: TGTGCCATCAGTGAAGTAGCGGCCTACGAGCAGTACTTC.

The chain employs TRBV2 and TRBJ1-4; the D is unclear. Trimming took 8 bases from V and 4 from J, leaving 14 bases between them. The CDR3 totals 14 residues. The germline CDR1 and CDR2 sequences are SNHLY and FYNNEI. The CDR3 sequence: CASLRERVNEKLFF. In DNA form, the CDR3 reads TGTGCCAGCCTAAGGGAGAGGGTTAATGAAAAACTGTTTTTT.

This clone appeared once. This chain uses TRBV15 with TRBJ1-1, with D perhaps matching TRBD1 (5 bases). The CDR3 extends over 14 amino acids. CDR1 is LNHNV, CDR2 YYDKDF, per germline (reference sequence). V gave up 1 base and J gave up 4 bases, with 10 bases separating them. CDR3 in amino acids: CATSRGGVGTEAFF. CDR3 coding DNA: TGTGCCACCAGCAGAGGAGGGGTTGGCACTGAAGCTTTCTTT.

V gene TRBV9 combines with J gene TRBJ2-7; 10 bases line up with TRBD2. Trimming took 3 bases from V and 5 from J; bases not matched to a gene: 5. The CDR3 consists of 14 residues. Germline V gives CDR1 SGDLS, CDR2 YYNGEE. CDR3 DNA sequence: TGTGCCAGCAGCGCCAGCGGGAGGGTCGACGAGCAGTACTTC. Its protein product is CASSASGRVDEQYF.

The CDR3 sequence is CASSVVTGPNTGELFF. CDR3 DNA sequence: TGTGCCAGCAGCGTAGTGACAGGGCCGAACACCGGGGAGCTGTTTTTT. V gene TRBV9 combines with J gene TRBJ2-2, with 7 bases identical to TRBD1. The CDR3 runs to 16 residues. Germline V gene data show CDR1 as SGDLS and CDR2 as YYNGEE. The J segment lost 0 bases and the V segment lost 0 bases, leaving 2 bases of the junction unmatched.

V usage is TRBV12-5 and J usage is TRBJ2-3; TRBD1 agrees at 7 bases. Germline CDR1 reads LGHNT; CDR2 reads FRNRAP. This CDR3 comprises 14 residues. The V and J ends lost 3 bases and 1 base, in that order; junction bases with no gene match: 1. CDR3 loop: CASGLGQGTDTQYF. The CDR3 DNA reads as TGTGCTAGTGGTTTAGGACAGGGCACAGATACGCAGTATTTT.

A remark on this clone: A read error may produce the germline difference seen at one junction end. The chain couples TRBV28 to TRBJ2-7; 7 nucleotides match TRBD2. This CDR3 region has 12 residues. From germline, CDR1 is MDHEN and CDR2 SYDVKM. In nucleotides, the CDR3 is TGTGCCAGCAGCCAACTCGTTGGCGGGAGTCGGTTC. Translating gives CASSQLVGGSRF.

The rearrangement uses TRBV18 and TRBJ2-7; perhaps TRBD2 as D (6 bases). Trimming left V 3 bases short and J 2 bases short, with 17 bases between. Per germline, CDR1 KGHSH and CDR2 LQKENI. The CDR3 contains 16 residues. The CDR3 is CASSPYRLDRTYEQYF. The CDR3 DNA follows: TGTGCCAGCTCACCCTACCGACTAGACAGAACCTACGAGCAGTACTTC.

The chain uses TRBV10-3 and TRBJ2-3, with TRBD1 as a possible D gene (6 bases). V was pared by 10 bases and J by 0 bases, with 17 bases between. The length of the CDR3 is 15 residues. CDR1 ENHRY and CDR2 SYGVKD come from the germline V gene. The CDR3 bases are TGTGCCACGTTCGACTCAGGGGCCAGCACAGATACGCAGTATTTT. Protein: CATFDSGASTDTQYF.